This T cell receptor beta chain originates from a study of beta chain features in type 1 diabetes. The investigators reverse transcribed all of the isolated RNA, so they sequenced expressed TCRB transcripts. The data were produced by immunoSEQ multiplex PCR, yet TCRdb's version contains in-frame clones alone and is incomplete. The sample yields 600,000 to 650,000 clones, roughly 16% seen once. Regarding this clone: Other DNA variants within this sample encode the same CDR3.

Sequences were obtained from naive CD4+ T cells from blood. The TCR sequence derives from a man between 18 and 29 years old in good health.

The CDR3 DNA is TGCGCCAGCAGCAGTAGCTCCTACGAGCAGTACTTC. This codes for CASSSSSYEQYF. This rearrangement joins TRBV5-1 to TRBJ2-7; D unclear. Germline V gene data show CDR1 as SGHRS and CDR2 as YFSETQ. The CDR3 consists of 12 residues. V lost 4 bases to trimming and J lost 0 bases, with 5 bases between them. Complete variable domain (other parts from reference TRBV5-1 and TRBJ2-7): KAGVTQTPRYLIKTRGQQVTLSCSPISGHRSVSWYQQTPGQGLQFLFEYFSETQRNKGNFPGRFSGRQFSNSRSEMNVSTLELGDSALYLCASSSSSYEQYFGPGTRLTVT.